A single sample gave rise to the 31 T cell receptor beta chains below, sequenced in a study of T cells in Graves' hyperthyroidism and ophthalmopathy. Amplification of TCR beta CDR3 regions used RNA as the template. RT-PCR in the first round (using the HTBI primer set) targeted the TCR CDR3. TCRdb fed the multiplex PCR reads into MiXCR, producing one record per CDR3 protein. Seen here are about 640,000 distinct CDR3 sequences, more than 20% observed once, and the top ten hold around a third. The specimen sequenced was blood. The receptors were sampled from a young man with Graves' ophthalmopathy.

A few counts support this clonotype. The V gene is TRBV7-9, the J gene TRBJ2-7, with 8 bases lining up with TRBD1. Germline values: CDR1 SEHNR, CDR2 FQNEAQ (reference sequence). V trimming: 5 bases; J trimming: 7 bases; junction bases outside the gene matches: 13. The CDR3 covers 15 residues. CDR3 in DNA: TGTGCCAGCAGCCCCCCGGGACAGGCCTCCGGGGAGCAGTACTTC. Encoded protein: CASSPPGQASGEQYF.

The chain couples TRBV5-1 to TRBJ2-1, with 11 bases matching TRBD2. The germline V gene encodes CDR1 SGHRS and CDR2 YFSETQ. The V gene end was trimmed by 4 bases and the J gene end by 6 bases; junction bases not matched to a gene: 12. The length of the CDR3 is 17 residues. DNA of the CDR3: TGCGCCAGCAGCCCTGGAGGGCTAGCGGGAGGTCCCAATGAGCAGTTCTTC. This translates into CASSPGGLAGGPNEQFF.

J is TRBJ2-2 and V is TRBV19; 8 bases line up with TRBD1. V trimming: 6 bases; J trimming: 5 bases; junction bases outside the gene matches: 11. There are 16 residues in the CDR3. The germline V gene encodes CDR1 LNHDA and CDR2 SQIVND (reference sequence). DNA of the CDR3: TGTGCCAGTAGCCCTCTCGGGACAGGACAAACCGGGGAGCTGTTTTTT. Its protein product is CASSPLGTGQTGELFF.

Comments on this clonotype: Sequence at one end of the junction differs from germline and may be a read error. The chain recombines TRBV4-1 with TRBJ2-2; 10 bases align to TRBD2. Germline V gene data show CDR1 as MGHRA and CDR2 as YSYEKL. The CDR3 has 17 residues. The CDR3 bases are TGTGCCAGCAGCCCCCGGACTAGCGGAGGCGCCACCGGGGAGCTGTTTTTT. Protein: CASSPRTSGGATGELFF.

A few counts support this clonotype. The CDR3 reads CSVAGMGTEAFF. CDR3 nucleotides: TGCAGCGTTGCGGGTATGGGCACTGAAGCTTTCTTT. V is TRBV29-1 and J is TRBJ1-1, with no clear D. The CDR3 has 12 residues. Germline CDR1 reads SQVTM; CDR2 reads ANQGSEA. Trimming removed 4 bases from V and 4 bases from J, with 10 bases in between.

This clonotype has more than one count but fewer than ten. CDR3 in amino acids: CASVSTGSSQYF. In DNA, the CDR3 is TGTGCCAGCGTGTCAACAGGGTCTTCGCAGTATTTT. The chain links TRBV3-1 to TRBJ2-3, with D perhaps TRBD1 (6 bases). Germline CDR1 LGHDT, CDR2 YNNKEL (reference sequence). V was pared by 8 bases and J by 10 bases, with 16 bases between. The CDR3 consists of 12 residues.

V gene TRBV29-1 combines with J gene TRBJ1-1; unclear D gene. V lost 5 bases, J lost 0 bases, and 10 bases lay in between. The CDR3 contains 13 residues. Germline-derived CDR1 and CDR2 are SQVTM and ANQGSEA. DNA for the CDR3: TGCAGCGTTCGTCAGACTTTGAACACTGAAGCTTTCTTT. Amino acids: CSVRQTLNTEAFF.

V and J are TRBV9 and TRBJ2-1; 14 bases line up with TRBD2. There are 15 residues in the CDR3. With 4 bases clipped from V and 8 bases from J, the junction kept 5 bases outside the gene matches. Germline V lookup: CDR1 SGDLS, CDR2 YYNGEE. Written as DNA, the CDR3 is TGTGCCAGCAGCTTGACTAGCGGGAGGGGGTATGAGCAGTTCTTC. Translating gives CASSLTSGRGYEQFF.

This clonotype was observed a few times. The J gene is TRBJ1-3, the V gene TRBV12-3 or TRBV12-4; 8 bases line up with TRBD1. CDR3 length: 15 amino acids. V lost 3 bases to trimming and J lost 0 bases; unmatched junction nucleotides: 1. The CDR3 protein is CASSLGTGSGNTIYF. DNA of the CDR3: TGTGCCAGCAGTTTGGGGACAGGCTCTGGAAACACCATATATTTT.

This clonotype appeared many times. The CDR3 loop reads CSAREPSRETQYF. The CDR3 nucleotides read TGCAGTGCTAGAGAGCCTAGCCGGGAGACCCAGTACTTC. The rearrangement uses TRBV20-1 and TRBJ2-5; D might be TRBD2 (5 bases). Germline CDR1 DFQATT, CDR2 SNEGSKA (reference sequence). The CDR3 totals 13 residues. Trimming cost V 0 bases and J 5 bases, with 10 bases left between them.

This rearrangement joins TRBV27 to TRBJ2-7, with D maybe TRBD1 (6 bases). Germline V gene sequence: CDR1 MNHEY, CDR2 SMNVEV (reference sequence). Trimming removed 3 bases from V and 3 bases from J, with 15 bases in between. CDR3 length equals 15 residues. CDR3 residues: CASSLGQGILYEQYF. The DNA for the CDR3 is TGTGCCAGCAGTTTGGGGCAGGGGATTCTCTACGAGCAGTACTTC.

DNA for the CDR3: TGTGCCAGTAGTATAGAAGGGACAGGGTTAAATCAGCCCCAGCATTTT. This translates into CASSIEGTGLNQPQHF. The V call is TRBV19, the J call TRBJ1-5, with TRBD1 identical over 9 bases. The CDR3 extends over 16 amino acids. Losses at the gene ends were 0 bases for V and 4 bases for J; bases not matched to a gene: 4. Germline CDR1 reads LNHDA; CDR2 reads SQIVND (reference sequence).

This clonotype appeared many times. The chain uses TRBV14 and TRBJ1-1; D not resolved. From germline, CDR1 is SGHDN and CDR2 FVKESK. This CDR3 spans 16 amino acids. With 1 base removed from V and 1 base from J, the gap between germline ends came to 13 bases. Here the CDR3 DNA reads TGTGCCAGCAGCCAAGTAAGTGGCAGAACGAACACTGAAGCTTTCTTT. It translates to CASSQVSGRTNTEAFF.

The chain links TRBV20-1 to TRBJ2-1, with 9 bases matching TRBD2. Germline CDR1 DFQATT, CDR2 SNEGSKA (reference sequence). Trimming at V came to 3 bases and at J to 0 bases, leaving 6 bases not matched to a gene. The CDR3 loop spans 16 amino acids. Here the CDR3 reads CSASRLSGSSYNEQFF. CDR3 sequence (DNA): TGCAGTGCTAGTCGGCTTAGCGGGAGCTCCTACAATGAGCAGTTCTTC.

The CDR3 DNA is TGCAGTGCTAGAGATCACAGGGGGCATAATGAAAAACTGTTTTTT. Amino acid sequence: CSARDHRGHNEKLFF. The chain uses TRBV20-1 and TRBJ1-4; 9 bases line up with TRBD1. J lost 4 bases, V lost 0 bases, and 3 bases had no gene match. The CDR3 contains 15 residues. Germline loops: CDR1 DFQATT, CDR2 SNEGSKA (reference sequence).

The chain carries TRBV29-1 and TRBJ1-1; D is undetermined. This CDR3 is 13 amino acids long. Germline lookup yields CDR1 SQVTM and CDR2 ANQGSEA. V gave up 1 base and J gave up 1 base, with 7 bases separating them. The CDR3 region is CSVEGHTNTEAFF. CDR3 coding DNA: TGCAGCGTTGAAGGCCACACGAACACTGAAGCTTTCTTT. Filled out from reference TRBV29-1 and TRBJ1-1, the complete variable domain reads SAVISQKPSRDICQRGTSLTIQCQVDSQVTMMFWYRQQPGQSLTLIATANQGSEATYESGFVIDKFPISRPNLTFSTLTVSNMSPEDSSIYLCSVEGHTNTEAFFGQGTRLTVV.

The table lists this clonotype with many counts. The V gene is TRBV6-1, the J gene TRBJ1-2, with no clear D. The CDR3 is 13 amino acids. V was shortened by 7 bases and J by 4 bases, with 13 bases between the two germline ends. Germline V gives CDR1 MNHNS, CDR2 SASEGT. The CDR3 DNA sequence: TGTGCCAGCATGACGAGGGAAGGCTATGGCTACACCTTC. It is translated as CASMTREGYGYTF.

This clonotype was counted many times. J is TRBJ2-3 and V is TRBV7-9, with 8 bases fitting TRBD2. Unmatched junction bases numbered 12, after V lost 1 base and J lost 3 bases. Germline loops: CDR1 SEHNR, CDR2 FQNEAQ (reference sequence). The CDR3 covers 18 residues. Written as DNA, the CDR3 is TGTGCCAGCAGCTTAGGTCGTCTCGCGGGAGGAGGGACAGATACGCAGTATTTT. Residues: CASSLGRLAGGGTDTQYF.

In this sample, this clonotype turned up a few times. This sequence joins TRBV20-1 and TRBJ2-7, with D tentatively TRBD1 (7 bases). There are 14 residues in the CDR3. Trimming removed 6 bases from V and 7 bases from J, with 22 bases in between. The germline CDR1 and CDR2 sequences are DFQATT and SNEGSKA (reference sequence). CDR3 sequence reads: CSAWDSRAGGEQYF. The CDR3 coding sequence is TGCAGTGCGTGGGACTCAAGGGCAGGGGGGGAGCAGTACTTC.

The CDR3 DNA is TGCAGCGCCCACGGATCCGGCGAGCAGTACTTC. It translates to CSAHGSGEQYF. The V gene is TRBV29-1, the J gene TRBJ2-7; D remains ambiguous. Germline CDR1 and CDR2: SQVTM and ANQGSEA. V was pared by 7 bases and J by 6 bases, with 13 bases between. The CDR3 runs to 11 residues.

Points on this clonotype: Given a much more abundant clone one base away, this may be a read error. V gene TRBV7-9 combines with J gene TRBJ1-1, with D perhaps TRBD1 (6 bases). Germline CDR1 is SEHNR and CDR2 is FQNEAQ (reference sequence). There are 11 residues in the CDR3. Trimming took 7 bases from V and 7 from J, leaving 10 bases between them. The chain's CDR3 is CASTGGGEAFF. The CDR3 DNA reads TGTGCCAGCACCGGAGGGGGTGAAGCTTTCTTT.

This clonotype was recorded many times. The chain links TRBV7-2 to TRBJ2-1, with 8 bases aligning to TRBD1. V lost 0 bases and J lost 3; bases outside the gene matches: 1. CDR3 length equals 15 residues. Germline loops: CDR1 SGHTA, CDR2 FQGNSA. CDR3 in DNA: TGTGCCAGCAGCTTAGCACAGGGGGGCTACAATGAGCAGTTCTTC. Protein sequence: CASSLAQGGYNEQFF.

In its sample, this clonotype was seen a few times. The chain has TRBV30 and TRBJ2-1; perhaps TRBD1 as D (6 bases). V lost 2 bases to trimming and J lost 4 bases, with 12 bases between them. This CDR3 has 14 residues. Germline V CDR1 and CDR2: GTSNPN, SVGIG (reference sequence). CDR3 sequence: CAWSWGLGYNEQFF. The CDR3 nucleotides are TGTGCCTGGAGTTGGGGGCTGGGGTACAATGAGCAGTTCTTC.

The chain joins TRBV5-1 to TRBJ2-2; perhaps TRBD2 as D (5 bases). CDR3 length equals 16 residues. V was cut by 0 bases and J by 7 bases, with 16 bases left in between. The germline gives CDR1 SGHRS, CDR2 YFSETQ. This CDR3 is CASSLEAVGPSGELFF. The CDR3 DNA sequence: TGCGCCAGCAGCTTGGAAGCGGTAGGACCAAGCGGGGAGCTGTTTTTT.

This clonotype has just a few counts. The chain joins TRBV7-9 to TRBJ1-1; D might be TRBD1 (5 bases). Trimming cost V 5 bases and J 4 bases, with 11 bases left between them. The CDR3 has 13 amino acids. CDR1 is SEHNR and CDR2 is FQNEAQ in the germline V gene (reference sequence). The CDR3 sequence is CASSTGWSTEAFF. Here the CDR3 DNA reads TGTGCCAGCAGCACAGGCTGGTCCACTGAAGCTTTCTTT.

The chain is built from TRBV6-1 and TRBJ2-7; 10 nucleotides line up with TRBD1. The CDR3 loop spans 18 amino acids. V trimming: 5 bases; J trimming: 1 base; junction bases outside the gene matches: 14. Germline lookup yields CDR1 MNHNS and CDR2 SASEGT. CDR3 sequence reads: CASSRQPGQGIWSYEQYF. The CDR3, as DNA: TGTGCCAGCAGTCGACAACCGGGACAGGGGATTTGGTCCTACGAGCAGTACTTC.

In its sample, this clonotype was seen a few times. The chain carries TRBV7-2 and TRBJ2-7; D is ambiguous. The CDR3 covers 12 residues. Germline lookup yields CDR1 SGHTA and CDR2 FQGNSA. V was pared by 5 bases and J by 7 bases, with 12 bases between. As DNA, the CDR3 is TGTGCCAGCAGCCCCCTCGGTTGGGAGCAGTACTTC. Translation: CASSPLGWEQYF.

In regard to this clonotype: A much more abundant neighbour one base away suggests this may be a read error. The V call is TRBV12-3 or TRBV12-4, the J call TRBJ2-5; the D gene is possibly TRBD1 (5 bases). The germline V and J ends were trimmed by 5 bases and 0 bases, with 13 bases remaining between them. The CDR3 has 15 residues. The DNA for the CDR3 is TGTGCCAGCAGTCGACAGCAGGCGTACCAAGAGACCCAGTACTTC. It encodes CASSRQQAYQETQYF.

This clonotype was counted many times. The V call is TRBV18, the J call TRBJ1-2, with TRBD1 matching over 7 bases. The CDR3 is 14 residues long. The V segment lost 3 bases and the J segment 4 bases; nucleotides outside the gene matches: 5. Germline CDR1 is KGHSH and CDR2 is LQKENI. CDR3 in DNA: TGTGCCAGCTCACCCCCGACAGGGAGCTATGGCTACACCTTC. It is translated as CASSPPTGSYGYTF.

The J gene is TRBJ2-1, the V gene TRBV15, with TRBD2 identical over 12 bases. The germline V gene encodes CDR1 LNHNV and CDR2 YYDKDF (reference sequence). The CDR3 sequence is 12 residues long. After removal of 8 bases from V and 7 bases from J, the junction contained 0 bases not matched to a gene. The CDR3 region is CATGLAGNEQFF. CDR3 coding DNA: TGTGCCACCGGACTAGCGGGAAATGAGCAGTTCTTC.

This clonotype showed up just a few times. CDR3 region: CAIQASGANVLTF. The CDR3 DNA reads TGTGCGATACAAGCCTCTGGGGCCAACGTCCTGACTTTC. The J gene is TRBJ2-6, the V gene TRBV12-3 or TRBV12-4; D gene unclear. The CDR3 totals 13 residues.